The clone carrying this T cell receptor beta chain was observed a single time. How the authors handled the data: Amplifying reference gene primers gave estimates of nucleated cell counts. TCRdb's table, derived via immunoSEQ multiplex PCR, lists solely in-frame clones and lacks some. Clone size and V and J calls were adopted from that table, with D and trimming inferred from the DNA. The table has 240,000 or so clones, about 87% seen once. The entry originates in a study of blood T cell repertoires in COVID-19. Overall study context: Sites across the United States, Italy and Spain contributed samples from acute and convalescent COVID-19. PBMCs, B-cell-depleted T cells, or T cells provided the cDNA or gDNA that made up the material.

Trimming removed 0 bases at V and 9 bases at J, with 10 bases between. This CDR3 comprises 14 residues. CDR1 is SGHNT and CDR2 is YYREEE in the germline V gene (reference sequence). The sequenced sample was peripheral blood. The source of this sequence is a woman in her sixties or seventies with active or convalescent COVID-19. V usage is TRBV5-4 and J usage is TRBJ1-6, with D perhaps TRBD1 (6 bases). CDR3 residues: CASSLGTASSPLHF. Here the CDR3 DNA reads TGTGCCAGCAGCTTGGGGACAGCTAGTTCACCCCTCCACTTT.